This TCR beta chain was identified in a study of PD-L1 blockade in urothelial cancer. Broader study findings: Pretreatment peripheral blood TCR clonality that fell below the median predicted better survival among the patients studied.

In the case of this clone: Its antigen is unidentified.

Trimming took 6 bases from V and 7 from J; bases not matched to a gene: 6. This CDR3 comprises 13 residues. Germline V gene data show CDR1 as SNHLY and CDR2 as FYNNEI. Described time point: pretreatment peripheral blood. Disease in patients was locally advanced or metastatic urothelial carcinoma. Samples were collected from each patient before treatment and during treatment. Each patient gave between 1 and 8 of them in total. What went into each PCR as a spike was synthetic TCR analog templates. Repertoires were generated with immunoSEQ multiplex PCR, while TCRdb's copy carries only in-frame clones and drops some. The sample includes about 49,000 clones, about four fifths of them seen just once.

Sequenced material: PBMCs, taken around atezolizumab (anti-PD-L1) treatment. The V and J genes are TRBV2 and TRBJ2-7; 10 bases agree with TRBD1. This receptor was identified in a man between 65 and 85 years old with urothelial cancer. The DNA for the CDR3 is TGTGCCAGCAGACGACAGGGGGCGAGGGAGCAGTACTTC. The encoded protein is CASRRQGAREQYF.